This T cell receptor (beta chain) emerged from a study of T-cell reconstitution after alpha-beta-depleted transplantation in children. In this sample, this clonotype turned up a few times. Preparation of the TCRbeta library involved a method that used unique molecular identifiers. One entry per CDR3 protein, called by TCRdb with MiXCR from the PCR reads. The sample has roughly 300,000 distinct CDR3 sequences; 10% are singletons. The V gene lost 7 bases and the J gene lost 5 bases, with 20 bases spanning the gap. This CDR3 has 14 amino acids. Germline V gives CDR1 SQVTM, CDR2 ANQGSEA. The TCR comes from a human donor who donated a stem cell graft to a child with acute lymphoblastic leukemia. The chain employs TRBV29-1 and TRBJ1-1; the D gene is possibly TRBD1 (6 bases). Material: PBMCs from the stem cell graft donor, obtained from the stem cell graft. Here the CDR3 DNA reads TGCAGCGCCCCGGGTGGGGGGGCGAGGACTGAAGCTTTCTTT. It specifies CSAPGGGARTEAFF.